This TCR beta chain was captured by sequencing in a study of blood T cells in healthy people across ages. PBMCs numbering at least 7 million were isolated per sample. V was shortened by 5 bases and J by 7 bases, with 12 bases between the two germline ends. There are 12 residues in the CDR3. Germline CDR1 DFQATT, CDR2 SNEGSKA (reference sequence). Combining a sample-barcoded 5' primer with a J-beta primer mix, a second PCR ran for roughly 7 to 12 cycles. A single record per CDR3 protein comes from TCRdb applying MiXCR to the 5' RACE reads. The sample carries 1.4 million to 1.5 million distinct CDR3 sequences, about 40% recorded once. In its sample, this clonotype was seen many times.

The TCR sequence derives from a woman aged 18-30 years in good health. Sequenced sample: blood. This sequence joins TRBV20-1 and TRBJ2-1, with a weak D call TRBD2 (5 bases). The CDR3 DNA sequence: TGCAGTGCTTCGTTACTAGGAAATGAGCAGTTCTTC. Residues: CSASLLGNEQFF.